Shown below are 32 T cell receptor beta chains from a single sample sequenced in a study of cytomegalovirus exposure and HLA in healthy donors. This PCR relied on a set of 60 Vbeta primers and 13 Jbeta primers. Using immunoSEQ multiplex PCR, the repertoire was profiled, and TCRdb retains in-frame clones only, with some absent. The sample carries approximately 150,000 clones, about three quarters recorded once. What was sequenced was PBMCs. These receptors came from a man between 18 and 35 years old in good health and CMV-seropositive.

The genes are TRBV5-1 and TRBJ1-4, with no clear D. Germline V lookup: CDR1 SGHRS, CDR2 YFSETQ. The CDR3 contains 15 residues. V lost 4 bases and J 14 bases, leaving 24 bases between the germline ends. The CDR3 here is CASSAGSGNQMLLFF. The CDR3 DNA reads TGCGCCAGCAGCGCCGGGTCCGGGAACCAAATGCTGCTGTTTTTT. Supplemented by reference TRBV5-1 and TRBJ1-4, the full variable domain reads KAGVTQTPRYLIKTRGQQVTLSCSPISGHRSVSWYQQTPGQGLQFLFEYFSETQRNKGNFPGRFSGRQFSNSRSEMNVSTLELGDSALYLCASSAGSGNQMLLFFGSGTQLSVL.

V gene TRBV5-1 combines with J gene TRBJ2-5, with D possibly being TRBD2 (5 bases). Looked up from germline, CDR1 is SGHRS and CDR2 is YFSETQ. The CDR3 contains 15 residues. Trimming removed 3 bases at V and 5 bases at J, with 17 bases between. CDR3: CASSSSDGPGETQYF. In nucleotides, the CDR3 is TGCGCCAGCAGCTCCTCTGACGGCCCGGGGGAGACCCAGTACTTC. The complete variable domain, with remaining parts taken from reference TRBV5-1 and TRBJ2-5, reads KAGVTQTPRYLIKTRGQQVTLSCSPISGHRSVSWYQQTPGQGLQFLFEYFSETQRNKGNFPGRFSGRQFSNSRSEMNVSTLELGDSALYLCASSSSDGPGETQYFGPGTRLLVL.

This chain uses TRBV5-6 with TRBJ2-5, with 8 bases identical to TRBD1. CDR1 is SGHDT, CDR2 YYEEEE, per germline. The length of the CDR3 is 14 residues. J was trimmed by 6 bases and V by 5 bases; bases with no gene match: 9. CDR3 residues: CASSFKTGAQTQYF. In DNA form, the CDR3 reads TGTGCCAGCAGTTTTAAGACAGGGGCCCAGACCCAGTACTTC.

Here the CDR3 reads CASSADRFQETQYF. The CDR3 DNA reads as TGTGCCAGCAGCGCGGACAGGTTCCAAGAGACCCAGTACTTC. The V call is TRBV5-4, the J call TRBJ2-5, with 7 positions matching TRBD1. The CDR3 sequence is 14 residues long. The germline CDR1 and CDR2 sequences are SGHNT and YYREEE (reference sequence). The V gene end was trimmed by 4 bases and the J gene end by 1 base; junction bases not matched to a gene: 4.

The chain links TRBV15 to TRBJ2-1; 10 nucleotides match TRBD2. The V gene's germline CDR1 is LNHNV and CDR2 YYDKDF (reference sequence). V shed 5 bases, J shed 4 bases, and the junction held 8 bases outside the gene matches. This CDR3 is built from 16 residues. This CDR3 reads CATSGRTSGNYNEQFF. The CDR3, as DNA: TGTGCCACCAGCGGCCGGACTAGCGGTAATTACAATGAGCAGTTCTTC.

The rearrangement links TRBV7-2 to TRBJ1-6, with 7 bases that match TRBD1. Trimming removed 4 bases from V and 10 bases from J; junction bases left unmatched: 13. Germline V CDR1 and CDR2: SGHTA, FQGNSA. CDR3 length equals 16 residues. CDR3 nucleotides: TGTGCCAGCAGCTCGATAAGACAGGGCCTACGCTCACCCCTCCACTTT. Amino acid sequence: CASSSIRQGLRSPLHF.

This chain joins TRBV28 and TRBJ1-5, with D tentatively TRBD1 (6 bases). CDR1 and CDR2 (germline): MDHEN, SYDVKM. V was trimmed by 6 bases and J by 0 bases, leaving 21 bases between them. The CDR3 totals 18 residues. The CDR3, as DNA: TGTGCCAGCAGAGATAGAAAGGGGGGGCAGGATAGCAATCAGCCCCAGCATTTT. The encoded protein is CASRDRKGGQDSNQPQHF.

This chain connects TRBV28 to TRBJ1-1; D is possibly TRBD1 (5 bases). The ends were cut back, 7 bases at V and 1 base at J, with 13 bases in the middle. The germline V gene has CDR1 MDHEN and CDR2 SYDVKM. The CDR3 extends over 14 amino acids. Here the CDR3 reads CASTLLTGNTEAFF. The CDR3 region has the DNA TGTGCCAGCACCCTACTTACAGGGAACACTGAAGCTTTCTTT.

The chain combines TRBV28 with TRBJ2-1; 10 bases map to TRBD2. J gave up 0 bases and V 3 bases, and 11 bases lay outside the gene matches. Germline V gene data show CDR1 as MDHEN and CDR2 as SYDVKM. The CDR3 totals 19 residues. The CDR3 bases are TGTGCCAGCAGTTTCCTTCTAGCGGGGGCCCTTAGCTCCTACAATGAGCAGTTCTTC. It yields the protein CASSFLLAGALSSYNEQFF. The full variable domain, in which reference TRBV28 and TRBJ2-1 provide the parts outside the CDR3, is DVKVTQSSRYLVKRTGEKVFLECVQDMDHENMFWYRQDPGLGLRLIYFSYDVKMKEKGDIPEGYSVSREKKERFSLILESASTNQTSMYLCASSFLLAGALSSYNEQFFGPGTRLTVL.

The chain joins TRBV19 to TRBJ2-3, with TRBD2 as a possible D gene (6 bases). The germline gives CDR1 LNHDA, CDR2 SQIVND (reference sequence). The length of the CDR3 is 16 residues. V lost 3 bases, J lost 1 base, and 14 bases lay in between. The CDR3, as DNA: TGTGCCAGTAGTATGAAGGACGGGAGTGGCACAGATACGCAGTATTTT. It yields the protein CASSMKDGSGTDTQYF. The complete variable domain, with remaining parts taken from reference TRBV19 and TRBJ2-3, reads DGGITQSPKYLFRKEGQNVTLSCEQNLNHDAMYWYRQDPGQGLRLIYYSQIVNDFQKGDIAEGYSVSREKKESFPLTVTSAQKNPTAFYLCASSMKDGSGTDTQYFGPGTRLTVL.

The chain uses TRBV6-5 and TRBJ1-1; D is unclear. Germline V gene lookup returns CDR1 MNHEY and CDR2 SVGAGI. The length of the CDR3 is 13 residues. V lost 6 bases and J lost 5, with 13 bases in between. CDR3 sequence (DNA): TGTGCCAGCAGCCTAGGAGGGATAACTGAAGCTTTCTTT. It specifies CASSLGGITEAFF.

The sample holds a few counts of this clone. The rearrangement joins TRBV7-3 to TRBJ2-2; 8 nucleotides agree with TRBD2. Trimming removed 5 bases from V and 0 bases from J; junction bases left unmatched: 5. CDR1 and CDR2 (germline): SGHTA, FQGTGA. The CDR3 spans 16 residues. The DNA of the CDR3 is TGTGCCAGCAGCAAAAATAGCGGGGCGAACACCGGGGAGCTGTTTTTT. Translation gives CASSKNSGANTGELFF.

This clone is a singleton in its sample. This CDR3 is also generated by other DNA sequences in the sample. V is TRBV7-2 and J is TRBJ1-6; D unclear. V gave up 5 bases and J gave up 4 bases, with 3 bases separating them. Germline V lookup: CDR1 SGHTA, CDR2 FQGNSA. The CDR3 consists of 12 residues. CDR3 sequence: CASSPYNSPLHF. The CDR3 nucleotides are TGTGCCAGCAGCCCGTATAATTCACCCCTCCACTTT.

This clone has a handful of counts. This chain uses TRBV4-1 with TRBJ1-4; TRBD1 is a possible D gene (5 bases). V lost 0 bases and J 2 bases, leaving 10 bases between the germline ends. Germline V gene lookup returns CDR1 MGHRA and CDR2 YSYEKL. CDR3 length equals 16 residues. The CDR3 region has the DNA TGCGCCAGCAGCCAAGAATACGGGGGGACTAATGAAAAACTGTTTTTT. Amino acids: CASSQEYGGTNEKLFF.

The rearrangement uses TRBV11-2 and TRBJ2-1; D may be TRBD2 (5 bases). Germline V gene sequence: CDR1 SGHAT, CDR2 FQNNGV. CDR3 length: 15 amino acids. Trimming stripped 1 base from V and 2 bases from J, with 9 bases between. Here the CDR3 reads CASSLGRNPYNEQFF. DNA of the CDR3: TGTGCCAGCAGCTTAGGGAGGAACCCCTACAATGAGCAGTTCTTC.

This sequence joins TRBV14 and TRBJ2-5; weak D call: TRBD1 (6 bases). The germline V gene encodes CDR1 SGHDN and CDR2 FVKESK. CDR3 length equals 14 residues. Trimming removed 4 bases from V and 2 bases from J, with 11 bases in between. CDR3 amino acids: CASSPRTDQETQYF. CDR3 DNA: TGTGCCAGCAGCCCCAGGACAGATCAAGAGACCCAGTACTTC.

The V gene is TRBV6-5, the J gene TRBJ2-7, with D unresolved. Per germline, CDR1 MNHEY and CDR2 SVGAGI. CDR3 length: 15 residues. V was cut by 2 bases and J by 1 base, with 12 bases left in between. For the CDR3, the DNA is TGTGCCAGCAGTTACGGGCCGCTTCCATCCTACGAGCAGTACGTC. Translating it yields CASSYGPLPSYEQYV.

V and J are TRBV7-9 and TRBJ1-1, with 7 bases lining up with TRBD1. J gave up 6 bases and V 5 bases, and 6 bases lay outside the gene matches. The germline gives CDR1 SEHNR, CDR2 FQNEAQ (reference sequence). CDR3 length equals 13 residues. CDR3 sequence (DNA): TGTGCCAGCAGCCGAGCCGGACAGGCTGAAGCTTTCTTT. As protein: CASSRAGQAEAFF.

V is TRBV5-1 and J is TRBJ2-3; TRBD2 matches 10 bases. The germline CDR1 and CDR2 sequences are SGHRS and YFSETQ. The CDR3 consists of 16 residues. J was trimmed by 0 bases and V by 4 bases; bases with no gene match: 5. Here the CDR3 DNA reads TGCGCCAGCAGCCCTGGACTAGCGGCTAGCACAGATACGCAGTATTTT. Translation gives CASSPGLAASTDTQYF.

This chain connects TRBV5-1 to TRBJ2-2; 9 bases map to TRBD2. CDR1 SGHRS and CDR2 YFSETQ come from the germline V gene. The CDR3 consists of 16 residues. V shed 0 bases, J shed 6 bases, and the junction held 6 bases outside the gene matches. The CDR3 coding sequence is TGCGCCAGCAGCTTGGAGTCGGCGGGAGGGTCCGGGGAGCTGTTTTTT. This gives the protein CASSLESAGGSGELFF.

V is TRBV6-5 and J is TRBJ1-1; TRBD1 is a possible D gene (5 bases). Germline CDR1 MNHEY, CDR2 SVGAGI. This CDR3 contains 14 residues. V was clipped by 0 bases and J by 11 bases, with 16 bases between them. DNA for the CDR3: TGTGCCAGCAGTTACTCGGGGGGACTCGGAGGGGCTTTCTTT. Encoded protein: CASSYSGGLGGAFF.

The CDR3 is CASSLGAGSSDEQFF. CDR3 in DNA: TGTGCCAGCAGCTTAGGAGCGGGTTCGAGCGATGAGCAGTTCTTC. The chain employs TRBV7-9 and TRBJ2-1; the D gene is possibly TRBD2 (6 bases). Germline CDR1 is SEHNR and CDR2 is FQNEAQ (reference sequence). Between the trimmed V and J ends, which lost 1 base and 8 bases, there was a span of 15 bases. The CDR3 has 15 residues.

CDR3: CASWTGSGNTIYF. The CDR3 DNA reads as TGTGCCAGCTGGACAGGCTCTGGAAACACCATATATTTT. V and J are TRBV19 and TRBJ1-3, with 7 bases identical to TRBD1. The V and J ends lost 9 bases and 0 bases, in that order; junction bases with no gene match: 2. This CDR3 comprises 13 residues. The germline V gene encodes CDR1 LNHDA and CDR2 SQIVND (reference sequence).

CDR3 loop: CASGTQEGEQYV. In DNA, the CDR3 is TGTGCCAGCGGTACACAGGAGGGCGAGCAGTACGTC. V gene TRBV28 combines with J gene TRBJ2-7, with TRBD2 as a possible D gene (6 bases). The CDR3 has 12 amino acids. Germline V gene data show CDR1 as MDHEN and CDR2 as SYDVKM. Trimming took off 8 bases at V and 6 bases at J, with 14 bases between the two ends.

The CDR3 protein is CASSTMGSQAGEAFF. DNA of the CDR3: TGTGCCAGTAGTACTATGGGCTCCCAGGCCGGCGAAGCTTTCTTT. The V call is TRBV19, the J call TRBJ1-1; D is undetermined. Trimming removed 4 bases from V and 8 bases from J, with 20 bases in between. Germline CDR1 LNHDA, CDR2 SQIVND (reference sequence). The CDR3 has 15 amino acids.

This clone appeared once. The V and J genes are TRBV15 and TRBJ1-1; D unresolved. The V and J ends lost 4 bases and 1 base respectively, with 7 bases between them. Germline V CDR1 and CDR2: LNHNV, YYDKDF (reference sequence). This CDR3 contains 13 residues. The DNA for the CDR3 is TGTGCCACCAGCAAAGCAGGGAACACTGAAGCTTTCTTT. Encoded protein: CATSKAGNTEAFF.

Only a few counts were recorded for this clone. The chain recombines TRBV11-3 with TRBJ2-1, with TRBD2 identical over 9 bases. The CDR3 spans 16 residues. The trim removed 4 bases at V and 2 bases at J, leaving 6 bases unmatched. Germline assignment: CDR1 SGHNT and CDR2 YENEEA. The CDR3 nucleotides read TGTGCCAGCAGCTACAGGACTAGCGACCCCTACAATGAGCAGTTCTTC. As protein: CASSYRTSDPYNEQFF. Full variable domain (rest looked up from reference TRBV11-3 and TRBJ2-1): EAGVVQSPRYKIIEKKQPVAFWCNPISGHNTLYWYLQNLGQGPELLIRYENEEAVDDSQLPKDRFSAERLKGVDSTLKIQPAELGDSAVYLCASSYRTSDPYNEQFFGPGTRLTVL.

This clone was detected only a few times. This chain connects TRBV7-2 to TRBJ1-2, with 7 bases fitting TRBD1. The CDR3 is 14 amino acids. The ends lost 5 bases at V and 4 bases at J; junction bases unmatched: 7. CDR1 is SGHTA, CDR2 FQGNSA, per germline. Written as DNA, the CDR3 is TGTGCCAGCAGCCCTGACAGGGACGGCTATGGCTACACCTTC. Translation gives CASSPDRDGYGYTF.

This rearrangement joins TRBV5-4 to TRBJ1-2; no reliable D call. The CDR3 covers 10 residues. Germline V gene data show CDR1 as SGHNT and CDR2 as YYREEE (reference sequence). The V and J ends lost 3 bases and 8 bases respectively, with 5 bases between them. The CDR3 is CASSSEGYTF. CDR3 DNA: TGTGCCAGCAGCTCCGAGGGCTACACCTTC.

This clone showed up just a few times. The chain has TRBV13 and TRBJ1-2; no firm D call. V was shortened by 0 bases and J by 3 bases, with 5 bases between the two germline ends. The CDR3 spans 13 residues. Germline CDR1 is PRHDT and CDR2 is FYEKMQ (reference sequence). The CDR3 loop reads CASSLGLYYGYTF. The DNA for the CDR3 is TGTGCCAGCAGCTTAGGCCTGTACTATGGCTACACCTTC.

This clone was counted only a few times. The chain employs TRBV28 and TRBJ1-1; the D gene is possibly TRBD1 (5 bases). V gave up 3 bases and J gave up 1 base, with 15 bases separating them. The CDR3 extends over 16 amino acids. Germline assignment: CDR1 MDHEN and CDR2 SYDVKM. In DNA, the CDR3 is TGTGCCAGCAGTTTCACCAGGGCACCCTGGAACACTGAAGCTTTCTTT. Translated, it gives CASSFTRAPWNTEAFF. The full variable domain, with the rest looked up from reference TRBV28 and TRBJ1-1, is DVKVTQSSRYLVKRTGEKVFLECVQDMDHENMFWYRQDPGLGLRLIYFSYDVKMKEKGDIPEGYSVSREKKERFSLILESASTNQTSMYLCASSFTRAPWNTEAFFGQGTRLTVV.

The chain combines TRBV28 with TRBJ1-5; 7 nucleotides line up with TRBD1. With 10 bases clipped from V and 2 bases from J, the junction kept 8 bases outside the gene matches. Germline V CDR1 and CDR2: MDHEN, SYDVKM. This CDR3 is 14 amino acids long. DNA of the CDR3: TGTGCCACTCAAGACAGGGCTCGCAATCAGCCCCAGCATTTT. Protein sequence: CATQDRARNQPQHF.